What follows is one T cell receptor (beta chain) and its context. Repertoires were generated with immunoSEQ multiplex PCR, while TCRdb's copy carries only in-frame clones and drops some. The table includes about 440,000 clones, approximately 88% detected once. This sample is part of a study of blood T cell repertoires in COVID-19. Study-wide background: Italy, Spain and the United States were the sources of the convalescent and acute COVID-19 samples.

The CDR3 runs to 15 residues. V lost 3 bases and J lost 2, with 12 bases in between. Looked up from germline, CDR1 is SGHTA and CDR2 is FQGNSA. Sequences were obtained from peripheral blood. The TCR originated in a woman aged 45-60 years with COVID-19, enrolled during active disease. V usage is TRBV7-2 and J usage is TRBJ2-3; unclear D gene. The CDR3 coding sequence is TGTGCCAGCAGCTTCGTGGCGGTCACCACAGATACGCAGTATTTT. As protein: CASSFVAVTTDTQYF.